A selection of T cell receptor beta chains follows, all from one sample in a study of T cell responses to AZD1222 COVID-19 vaccine. The assay was immunoSEQ multiplex PCR, and TCRdb's table has in-frame clones only and misses some. Among about 110,000 clones listed, roughly 93% were seen once. Sequences were derived from peripheral blood, sampled 28 days after the second AZD1222 dose. The receptors stem from an adult who received the AZD1222 COVID-19 vaccine. Each CDR3 is given without its conserved first and last residue.

V gene,CDR3 length,CDR3 protein
TRBV28,12,ASSLTGARDTQY
TRBV7-8,15,ASSPPPWDRINTEAF
TRBV7-9,12,ASSSNRGLTEAF
TRBV7-6,15,ASSEPPGQGWAYEQY
TRBV4-1,11,ASSQADNQPQH
TRBV25-1,16,ASSDLRRGRDSGNTIY
TRBV21-1,11,ASSGHTYSPLH
TRBV12-3/TRBV12-4,11,ASSLEPLKPLH
TRBV30,13,AWTPGLVATDTQY
TRBV5-6,14,ASSRYLRQDNQPQH
TRBV29-1,11,SVAEGTDYGYT
TRBV29-1,12,SVALAGKSYEQY
TRBV2,10,ASIAGGYGYT
TRBV4-2,14,ASSQVAGGGYNEQF
TRBV6-5,13,ASSLRPAGTDTQY
TRBV23-1,17,ASSQSLGTVLTTNEKLF
TRBV10-2,12,ASSEIAGIAEQY
TRBV27,12,ASSLNGLLQPQH
TRBV12-3/TRBV12-4,11,ASSLGENTEAF
TRBV5-1,13,ASKVDPGPGPGYT
TRBV5-1,10,ASSSFLDEQF
TRBV20-1,16,SASGMRSSGQGVDTQY
TRBV30,10,AWAGTGEKLF
TRBV27,14,ASSPQRSGRHTEAF
TRBV21-1,19,ASSKEAEARDRGHWTDTQY
TRBV3-1/TRBV3-2,11,ASSHLVGAEQF
TRBV10-1,14,ASSDARDTGVAKLF
TRBV27,14,ASSLNPTTGNQPQH
TRBV27,18,ASSLIGTGGSGVSNQPQH
TRBV11-2,12,ASSQQGSGNTIY
TRBV24-1,15,ATSDPRTGVGTDTQY
TRBV5-6,13,ASSFSGLHNYGYT
TRBV5-5,13,ASSKVPSSTDTQY
TRBV5-6,15,ASSLGLAGVGTGELF
TRBV9,11,ASSVSGNQPQH
TRBV9,13,ASSVASGRSGEQY
TRBV20-1,14,SASDLGARSNQPQH
TRBV4-1,14,ASSQEPGQAFYEQY
TRBV19,15,ASSGLYQGTAFGEAF
TRBV19,13,ASSSELAGGNEQF
TRBV9,12,ASSVGQGFTEAF
TRBV2,13,ASSEAGTSGNTIY
TRBV5-1,10,ASSLNSGPQH
TRBV6-1,14,ASSEKGVGNYQPQH
TRBV7-9,13,ASSLGTLSYNEQF
TRBV18,12,ASSPGDSGNTIY
TRBV7-7,14,ASSPQGTGALNEQF
TRBV27,13,ASSSTRLEIGGYT
TRBV19,10,ASIRGPTEAF
TRBV19,13,ASSSQGGGNSPLH
TRBV11-3,13,ASSLGGQGNTEAF
TRBV19,13,ASSPGGQGESPLH
TRBV11-2,12,ASSPLVRKNIQY
TRBV5-1,14,ASSLEEAGPYNEQF
TRBV6-5,14,ASSYSRPGKNTEAF
TRBV12-3/TRBV12-4,10,ASSLGNSPLH
TRBV6-5,12,ASSFRVSYNEQF
TRBV19,14,ASSAQTSGMFNEQF
TRBV6-5,14,ASSYIRTGVSTEAF
TRBV7-9,13,ASSSGQGLAGELF